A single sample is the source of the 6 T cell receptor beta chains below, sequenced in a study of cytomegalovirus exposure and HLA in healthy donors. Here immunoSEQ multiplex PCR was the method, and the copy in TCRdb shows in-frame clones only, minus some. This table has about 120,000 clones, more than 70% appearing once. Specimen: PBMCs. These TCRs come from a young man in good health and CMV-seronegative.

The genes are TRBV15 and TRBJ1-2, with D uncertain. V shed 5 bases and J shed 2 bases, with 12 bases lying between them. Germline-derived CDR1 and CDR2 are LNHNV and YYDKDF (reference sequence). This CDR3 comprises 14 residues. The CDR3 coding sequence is TGTGCCACCAGCCCCAGTCGGGTCAACTATGGCTACACCTTC. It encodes CATSPSRVNYGYTF.

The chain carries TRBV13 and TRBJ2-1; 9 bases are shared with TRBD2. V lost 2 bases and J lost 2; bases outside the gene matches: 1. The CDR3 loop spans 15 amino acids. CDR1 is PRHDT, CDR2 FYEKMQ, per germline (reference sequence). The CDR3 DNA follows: TGTGCCAGCAGCTTATTAGCGGGAGCCTACAATGAGCAGTTCTTC. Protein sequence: CASSLLAGAYNEQFF. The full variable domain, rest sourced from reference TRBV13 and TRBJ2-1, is AAGVIQSPRHLIKEKRETATLKCYPIPRHDTVYWYQQGPGQDPQFLISFYEKMQSDKGSIPDRFSAQQFSDYHSELNMSSLELGDSALYFCASSLLAGAYNEQFFGPGTRLTVL.

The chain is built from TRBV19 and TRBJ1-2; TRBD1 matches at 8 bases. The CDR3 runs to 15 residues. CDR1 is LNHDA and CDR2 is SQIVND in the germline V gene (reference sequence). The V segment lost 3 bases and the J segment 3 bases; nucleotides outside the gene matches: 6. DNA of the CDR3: TGTGCCAGTAGTATCTTGAGACAGGGGTACTATGGCTACACCTTC. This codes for CASSILRQGYYGYTF.

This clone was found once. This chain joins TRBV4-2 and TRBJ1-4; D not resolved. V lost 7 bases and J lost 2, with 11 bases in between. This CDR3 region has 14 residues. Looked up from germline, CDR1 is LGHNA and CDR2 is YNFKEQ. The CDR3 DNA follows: TGTGCCAGCAAGGTGGGCGGGACTAATGAAAAACTGTTTTTT. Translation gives CASKVGGTNEKLFF.

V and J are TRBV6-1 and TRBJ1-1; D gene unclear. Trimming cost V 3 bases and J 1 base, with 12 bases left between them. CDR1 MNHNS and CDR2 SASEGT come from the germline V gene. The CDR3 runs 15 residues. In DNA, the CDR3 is TGTGCCAGCAGTGACTGGGGAGCCCCGAACACTGAAGCTTTCTTT. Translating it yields CASSDWGAPNTEAFF.

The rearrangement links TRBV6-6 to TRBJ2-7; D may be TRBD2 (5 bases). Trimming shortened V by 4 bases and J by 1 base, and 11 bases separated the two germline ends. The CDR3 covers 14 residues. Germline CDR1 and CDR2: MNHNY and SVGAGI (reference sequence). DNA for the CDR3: TGTGCCAGCAGTTCCGGCCGGGGATCCTACGAGCAGTACTTC. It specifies CASSSGRGSYEQYF.